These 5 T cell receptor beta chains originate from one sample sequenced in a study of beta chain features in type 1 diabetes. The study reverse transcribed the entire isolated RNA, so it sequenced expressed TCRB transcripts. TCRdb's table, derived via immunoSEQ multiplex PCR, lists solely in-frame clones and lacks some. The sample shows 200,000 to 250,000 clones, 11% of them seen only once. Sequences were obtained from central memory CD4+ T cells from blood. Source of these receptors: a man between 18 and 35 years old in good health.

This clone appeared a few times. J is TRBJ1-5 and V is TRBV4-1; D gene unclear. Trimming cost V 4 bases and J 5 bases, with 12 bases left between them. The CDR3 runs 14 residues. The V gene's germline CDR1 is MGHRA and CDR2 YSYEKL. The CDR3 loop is CASSPDGNYQPQHF. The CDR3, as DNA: TGCGCCAGCAGCCCCGACGGGAACTATCAGCCCCAGCATTTT.

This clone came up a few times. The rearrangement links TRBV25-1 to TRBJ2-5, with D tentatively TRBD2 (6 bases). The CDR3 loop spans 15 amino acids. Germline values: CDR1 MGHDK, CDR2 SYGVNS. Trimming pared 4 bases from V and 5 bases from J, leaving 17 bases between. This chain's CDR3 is CASSGSRGGRETQYF. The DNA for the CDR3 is TGTGCCAGCAGTGGGTCCCGCGGAGGGCGGGAGACCCAGTACTTC.

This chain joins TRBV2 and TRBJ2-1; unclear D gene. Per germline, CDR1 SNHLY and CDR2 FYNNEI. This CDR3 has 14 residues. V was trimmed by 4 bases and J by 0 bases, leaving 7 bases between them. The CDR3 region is CASSGLSSYNEQFF. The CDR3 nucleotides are TGTGCCAGCAGTGGTTTAAGCTCCTACAATGAGCAGTTCTTC.

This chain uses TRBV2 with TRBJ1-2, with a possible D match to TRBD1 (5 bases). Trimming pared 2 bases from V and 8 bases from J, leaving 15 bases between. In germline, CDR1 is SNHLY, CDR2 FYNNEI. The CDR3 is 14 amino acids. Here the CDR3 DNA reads TGTGCCAGCAGTGAAACGACAGATACCGAGGGCTACACCTTC. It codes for CASSETTDTEGYTF.

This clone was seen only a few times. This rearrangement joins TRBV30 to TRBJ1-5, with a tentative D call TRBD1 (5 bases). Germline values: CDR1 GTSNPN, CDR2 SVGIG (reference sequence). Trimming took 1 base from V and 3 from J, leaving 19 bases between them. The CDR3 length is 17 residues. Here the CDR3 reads CAWSAQTGGYFNQPQHF. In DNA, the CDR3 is TGTGCCTGGAGTGCCCAGACCGGGGGTTACTTCAATCAGCCCCAGCATTTT.